This is a list of T cell receptor beta chains from one sample in a study of blood T cell repertoires in COVID-19. Produced via immunoSEQ multiplex PCR; TCRdb's table is partial and in-frame only. The sample has about 150,000 clones, around 85% seen once. Sequenced material: peripheral blood. All receptors come from a man in his 60s with COVID-19, enrolled during active disease. Each CDR3 is given without its conserved first and last residue. The D gene is left open where the match is weak.

TRBJ1-5 TRBV18 TRBD1 ASSRDRGSPQH
TRBJ1-1 TRBV7-9 TRBD1 ASSLGVTGDTEAF
TRBJ2-2 TRBV7-9 - ASSWYGRAGELF
TRBJ1-1 TRBV6-5 - ASNKQGRAF
TRBJ1-5 TRBV24-1 - ATSEARGSNQPQH
TRBJ2-3 TRBV7-3 TRBD2 ASSSQPPRLAGNTDTQY
TRBJ2-1 TRBV5-8 - ASSTDRSYNEQF
TRBJ1-1 TRBV5-1 TRBD1 ASSLDRGSGTEAF
TRBJ1-2 TRBV5-1 - ASSLGDRDSRWGYGYT
TRBJ1-1 TRBV7-6 - ASSLNVGARTEAF
TRBJ1-2 TRBV5-6 TRBD1 ASSYLGTGDYGYT
TRBJ2-2 TRBV18 TRBD1 ASSPAGGADTGELF
TRBJ2-1 TRBV16 - ASSVENEQF
TRBJ1-1 TRBV7-2 TRBD1 ASRSGTGLRNTEAF
TRBJ2-7 TRBV19 TRBD2 ASSIREGPYEQY
TRBJ2-7 TRBV6-5 TRBD1 ASRTVGTGEQY
TRBJ1-2 TRBV9 - ASSSNSQGNYGYT
TRBJ2-7 TRBV6-2/TRBV6-3 TRBD2 ASSRTSESEQY
TRBJ1-2 TRBV7-9 - ASSLGLGGDSNYGYT